This T cell receptor (beta chain) was obtained from a study of OX40 agonist ivuxolimab in advanced cancers. About the research overall: Patients in dose escalation had liver, melanoma, kidney or head and neck cancers. Overall study findings and caveats: Both blood CD4+ and CD8+ T cells showed clonal growth by week 6 at 0.1 to 3.0 mg/kg.

Using immunoSEQ multiplex PCR, the repertoire was profiled, and TCRdb retains in-frame clones only, with some absent. The data show about 60,000 clones, roughly 89% seen once. This CDR3 is built from 13 residues. V was pared by 2 bases and J by 5 bases, with 9 bases between. Germline CDR1 SGHAT, CDR2 FQNNGV. Enrollment shut out patients with autoimmune disease history or systemic immunosuppression. With regard to this clone: Antigen specificity is unknown.

The clonotype originates from an adult with an advanced solid tumor such as melanoma, head and neck, liver or kidney cancer. The specimen was CD4+ or CD8+ T cells sorted from blood, collected in a trial of the OX40 agonist ivuxolimab. The chain has TRBV11-2 and TRBJ2-5; no reliable D call. The CDR3 region is CASSLIVGETQYF. In nucleotides, the CDR3 is TGTGCCAGCAGCTTAATTGTCGGGGAGACCCAGTACTTC.